The clone carrying this T cell receptor beta chain turned up a few times. This sample was included in a study of response to subunit inactivated influenza vaccine. Via MiXCR, TCRdb re-called the RT-PCR reads, giving one row per CDR3 protein. The sample lists about 650,000 distinct CDR3 sequences, roughly 15% occurring once. CDR1 and CDR2 (germline): SGHTA, FQGNSA. V lost 5 bases, J lost 4 bases, and 20 bases lay in between. This CDR3 has 16 amino acids. The specimen was PBMCs from blood, collected approximately 15 days before vaccination. The gene calls are TRBV7-2 and TRBJ2-5, with a weak D call TRBD2 (6 bases). The TCR sequence derives from a man in his fifties or sixties who received an inactivated influenza vaccine. The CDR3 sequence: CASSLSGGGVGETQYF. CDR3 nucleotide sequence: TGTGCCAGCAGCCTCTCGGGCGGCGGGGTCGGAGAGACCCAGTACTTC.